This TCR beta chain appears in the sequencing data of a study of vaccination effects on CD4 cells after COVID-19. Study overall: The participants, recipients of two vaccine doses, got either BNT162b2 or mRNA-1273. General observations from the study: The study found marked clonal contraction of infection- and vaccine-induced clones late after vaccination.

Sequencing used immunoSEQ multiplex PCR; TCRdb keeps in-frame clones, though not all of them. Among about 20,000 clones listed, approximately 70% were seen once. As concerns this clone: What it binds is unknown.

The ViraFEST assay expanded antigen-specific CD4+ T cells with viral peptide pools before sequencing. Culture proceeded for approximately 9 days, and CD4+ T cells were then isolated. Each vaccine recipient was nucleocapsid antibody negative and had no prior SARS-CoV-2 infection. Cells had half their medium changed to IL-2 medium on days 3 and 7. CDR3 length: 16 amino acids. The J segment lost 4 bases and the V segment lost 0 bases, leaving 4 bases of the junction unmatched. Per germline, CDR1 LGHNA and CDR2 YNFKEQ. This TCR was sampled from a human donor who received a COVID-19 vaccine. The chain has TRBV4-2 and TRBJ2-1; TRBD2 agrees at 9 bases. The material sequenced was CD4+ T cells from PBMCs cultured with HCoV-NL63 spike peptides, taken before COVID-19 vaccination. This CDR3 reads CASSQESLAGYNEQFF. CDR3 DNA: TGTGCCAGCAGCCAAGAAAGCCTAGCGGGGTACAATGAGCAGTTCTTC.